This T cell receptor (beta chain) emerged from a study of OX40 agonist ivuxolimab in advanced cancers. Study context: The patients' treatment was ivuxolimab, an agonistic anti-OX40 (CD134) antibody. Partial responses were observed in three patients, of whom one had hepatocellular carcinoma and two had cutaneous melanoma. General study results and limits: Partial responders dosed at 0.1-3.0 mg/kg displayed clonal expansion ranking among the lowest. More expanded clones were seen, on average, in CD8+ T cells than in CD4+.

Notes on this clone: The antigen is unknown.

Profiled with immunoSEQ multiplex PCR; TCRdb holds only in-frame clones, not every one. The repertoire holds some 120,000 clones, with less than 95% as singletons. This CDR3 has 16 residues. Per germline, CDR1 SGHNT and CDR2 YYREEE (reference sequence). Unmatched junction bases numbered 8, after V lost 3 bases and J lost 3 bases. This receptor was obtained from an adult with an advanced solid tumor such as melanoma, head and neck, liver or kidney cancer. The J gene is TRBJ2-7, the V gene TRBV5-4, with 11 bases lining up with TRBD2. This specimen was CD4+ or CD8+ T cells sorted from blood, taken in a trial of the OX40 agonist ivuxolimab. The CDR3: CASSSSVTSGGYEQYF. In DNA, the CDR3 is TGTGCCAGCAGCTCCTCGGTTACTAGCGGGGGCTACGAGCAGTACTTC. The full variable domain, with the rest looked up from reference TRBV5-4 and TRBJ2-7, is ETGVTQSPTHLIKTRGQQVTLRCSSQSGHNTVSWYQQALGQGPQFIFQYYREEENGRGNFPPRFSGLQFPNYSSELNVNALELDDSALYLCASSSSVTSGGYEQYFGPGTRLTVT.